The 24 T cell receptor beta chains given below trace back to one sample, sequenced in a study of blood T cell repertoires in COVID-19. Some clones are missing from TCRdb's copy, which holds only in-frame ones; the method was immunoSEQ multiplex PCR. The data contain around 43,000 clones, 89% of them singletons. The sequenced sample was peripheral blood. These receptors were taken from a man over 45 with active COVID-19.

The chain carries TRBV7-9 and TRBJ1-1, with a tentative D call TRBD1 (6 bases). In germline, CDR1 is SEHNR, CDR2 FQNEAQ (reference sequence). CDR3 size: 15 residues. Trimming stripped 3 bases from V and 0 bases from J, with 11 bases between. As DNA, the CDR3 is TGTGCCAGCAGCTTCGTGGGACACATGAACACTGAAGCTTTCTTT. Protein: CASSFVGHMNTEAFF.

The chain joins TRBV6-5 to TRBJ2-7; tentative D call: TRBD2 (5 bases). The germline CDR1 and CDR2 sequences are MNHEY and SVGAGI. V was trimmed by 11 bases and J by 6 bases, leaving 20 bases between them. The CDR3 spans 13 residues. CDR3 sequence: CALRSGTGTEQYF. CDR3 DNA: TGTGCCCTAAGAAGCGGTACGGGAACCGAGCAGTACTTC.

This clone was observed a few times. The chain joins TRBV7-9 to TRBJ2-2; TRBD1 matches 9 bases. J lost 4 bases, V lost 3 bases, and 6 bases had no gene match. From germline, CDR1 is SEHNR and CDR2 FQNEAQ (reference sequence). The CDR3 contains 16 residues. Written as DNA, the CDR3 is TGTGCCAGCAGCTTTAGGACAGGGGATTTCACCGGGGAGCTGTTTTTT. It codes for CASSFRTGDFTGELFF.

The V gene is TRBV4-1, the J gene TRBJ2-3; D is possibly TRBD2 (6 bases). Germline V gives CDR1 MGHRA, CDR2 YSYEKL. The CDR3 is made up of 11 amino acids. Trimming took 1 base from V and 10 from J, leaving 6 bases between them. CDR3 DNA sequence: TGCGCCAGCAGCCAAGGGGGGGCGCAGTATTTT. Its protein is CASSQGGAQYF.

This chain joins TRBV6-2 or TRBV6-3 and TRBJ2-3, with 7 positions matching TRBD1. CDR1 MNHEY and CDR2 SVGEGT come from the germline V gene. The CDR3 sequence is 15 residues long. The J segment lost 2 bases and the V segment lost 8 bases, leaving 10 bases of the junction unmatched. The CDR3 nucleotides are TGTGCCAGCTGCCGGACAGGAGCATTCACAGATACGCAGTATTTT. Protein: CASCRTGAFTDTQYF.

Regarding this clone: The same CDR3 also results from other DNA sequences found in this sample. This chain connects TRBV7-2 to TRBJ2-3; 9 bases are a match to TRBD1. The CDR3 spans 15 residues. Trimming at V came to 4 bases and at J to 6 bases, leaving 8 bases not matched to a gene. CDR1 and CDR2 (germline): SGHTA, FQGNSA. The CDR3 spells CASSWGGTGRDTQYF. CDR3 sequence (DNA): TGTGCCAGCAGCTGGGGGGGGACAGGGAGGGATACGCAGTATTTT.

The chain combines TRBV27 with TRBJ2-2; D remains ambiguous. CDR3 length: 13 residues. Trimming shortened V by 2 bases and J by 7 bases, and 8 bases separated the two germline ends. CDR1 and CDR2 (germline): MNHEY, SMNVEV (reference sequence). CDR3 sequence: CASSLETRGELFF. For the CDR3, the DNA is TGTGCCAGCAGTTTAGAGACTCGCGGGGAGCTGTTTTTT.

J is TRBJ2-3 and V is TRBV9; 10 bases align to TRBD2. Trimming cost V 7 bases and J 4 bases; bases outside gene matches: 15. Germline values: CDR1 SGDLS, CDR2 YYNGEE. CDR3 length: 17 residues. The CDR3 region is CASGRWTSGSTPDTQYF. The CDR3 nucleotides are TGTGCCAGCGGTAGGTGGACTAGCGGATCCACCCCAGATACGCAGTATTTT.

The rearrangement joins TRBV5-1 to TRBJ2-7; TRBD1 matches 7 bases. V dropped 0 bases and J dropped 8; count of bases not matched to a gene: 11. CDR1 is SGHRS and CDR2 is YFSETQ in the germline V gene. The CDR3 is 15 amino acids. The CDR3 DNA follows: TGCGCCAGCAGCTTGGAAGAAGGGGGCCCGTTGAAGCAGTACTTC. Translated: CASSLEEGGPLKQYF.

The J gene is TRBJ2-2, the V gene TRBV5-4; 8 nucleotides match TRBD1. There are 16 residues in the CDR3. With V trimmed by 4 bases and J by 4 bases, 9 bases remained unmatched. Germline assignment: CDR1 SGHNT and CDR2 YYREEE (reference sequence). Here the CDR3 reads CASSPQPGGITGELFF. The DNA of the CDR3 is TGTGCCAGCAGCCCCCAGCCAGGGGGCATCACCGGGGAGCTGTTTTTT.

The genes are TRBV30 and TRBJ1-5; possibly TRBD1 for D (6 bases). Trimming took 2 bases from V and 5 from J, leaving 10 bases between them. CDR1 and CDR2 (germline): GTSNPN, SVGIG (reference sequence). The CDR3 length is 13 residues. The DNA for the CDR3 is TGTGCCTGGAGTAGGACAGCCGATCAGCCCCAGCATTTT. Translation gives CAWSRTADQPQHF.

The rearrangement joins TRBV2 to TRBJ2-3; TRBD2 aligns across 10 bases. Germline trimming cut 10 bases from V and 4 bases from J; bases unmatched to any gene: 8. Germline-derived CDR1 and CDR2 are SNHLY and FYNNEI. This CDR3 has 14 amino acids. The CDR3 DNA is TGTGCCACCGCGGGGAGCGGGAGGGCAGATACGCAGTATTTT. It specifies CATAGSGRADTQYF.

The V and J genes are TRBV7-9 and TRBJ2-7; 12 nucleotides align to TRBD2. CDR1 and CDR2 from the germline V gene are SEHNR and FQNEAQ (reference sequence). This CDR3 comprises 17 residues. V dropped 1 base and J dropped 0; count of bases not matched to a gene: 4. The CDR3 spells CASSLGRTSGASYEQYF. CDR3 DNA: TGTGCCAGCAGCTTAGGCCGGACTAGCGGGGCCTCCTACGAGCAGTACTTC.

Only a few counts were recorded for this clone. This sequence joins TRBV5-1 and TRBJ1-1, with D perhaps TRBD1 (6 bases). Germline-derived CDR1 and CDR2 are SGHRS and YFSETQ. CDR3 size: 13 residues. Trimming cost V 2 bases and J 5 bases, with 10 bases left between them. The CDR3: CASSLGGLTEAFF. CDR3 coding DNA: TGCGCCAGCAGCTTAGGGGGATTAACTGAAGCTTTCTTT.

The chain carries TRBV7-3 and TRBJ2-1; 12 bases map to TRBD2. Per germline, CDR1 SGHTA and CDR2 FQGTGA. The CDR3 is 16 residues long. The trim removed 2 bases at V and 6 bases at J, leaving 5 bases unmatched. For the CDR3, the DNA is TGTGCCAGCAGCTTACATCTAGCGGGAGGGCGCAATGAGCAGTTCTTC. This sequence encodes CASSLHLAGGRNEQFF.

The chain couples TRBV9 to TRBJ2-2, with 10 bases aligning to TRBD1. V trimming: 1 base; J trimming: 6 bases; junction bases outside the gene matches: 9. The CDR3 totals 17 residues. Germline V gene lookup returns CDR1 SGDLS and CDR2 YYNGEE. This chain's CDR3 is CASSVRTGTGVSGELFF. In nucleotides, the CDR3 is TGTGCCAGCAGCGTACGTACGGGGACAGGGGTGTCCGGGGAGCTGTTTTTT.

The rearrangement joins TRBV27 to TRBJ2-7; TRBD2 matches at 11 bases. The CDR3 runs to 15 residues. After removal of 0 bases from V and 5 bases from J, the junction contained 3 bases not matched to a gene. Germline CDR1 is MNHEY and CDR2 is SMNVEV (reference sequence). CDR3 bases: TGTGCCAGCAGTTTATCTAGCGGGAGGGTTCACGAGCAGTACTTC. Protein sequence: CASSLSSGRVHEQYF.

V gene TRBV19 combines with J gene TRBJ2-5; no clear D gene. The CDR3 spans 15 residues. Trimming removed 3 bases from V and 5 bases from J, with 16 bases in between. CDR1 LNHDA and CDR2 SQIVND come from the germline V gene (reference sequence). CDR3 residues: CASSIETELWETQYF. In nucleotides, the CDR3 is TGTGCCAGTAGTATTGAAACCGAGCTCTGGGAGACCCAGTACTTC.

This chain connects TRBV10-2 to TRBJ2-7; 16 bases align to TRBD2. Germline trimming cut 0 bases from V and 5 bases from J; bases unmatched to any gene: 10. Germline V gives CDR1 WSHSY, CDR2 SAAADI. CDR3 length: 19 residues. Here the CDR3 DNA reads TGCGCCAGCAGTGAGTCCGGGACTAGCGGGAGGGAGATCCCCCACGAGCAGTACTTC. This gives the protein CASSESGTSGREIPHEQYF.

This clone is a singleton in its sample. This chain connects TRBV15 to TRBJ2-1; 8 nucleotides agree with TRBD1. V shed 3 bases and J 4 bases; nucleotides not matched to a gene: 5. The V gene's germline CDR1 is LNHNV and CDR2 YYDKDF (reference sequence). The CDR3 covers 15 residues. CDR3 sequence reads: CATSRAGTGYNEQFF. The CDR3 region has the DNA TGTGCCACCAGCAGGGCCGGGACAGGTTACAATGAGCAGTTCTTC.

J is TRBJ1-5 and V is TRBV28; the D is unclear. V was cut by 5 bases and J by 2 bases, with 13 bases left in between. Looked up from germline, CDR1 is MDHEN and CDR2 is SYDVKM. The CDR3 totals 15 residues. CDR3 sequence: CASSIIWEGNQPQHF. For the CDR3, the DNA is TGTGCCAGCAGTATTATCTGGGAGGGCAATCAGCCCCAGCATTTT.

The chain combines TRBV27 with TRBJ2-3; 8 nucleotides line up with TRBD1. Germline CDR1 and CDR2: MNHEY and SMNVEV (reference sequence). Trimming removed 6 bases from V and 7 bases from J; junction bases left unmatched: 9. The CDR3 is 14 residues long. CDR3 DNA sequence: TGTGCCAGCAGCCACGGGACAGGTGAATATACGCAGTATTTT. Protein: CASSHGTGEYTQYF.

The V gene is TRBV28, the J gene TRBJ1-5; the match to TRBD1 covers 8 bases. In germline, CDR1 is MDHEN, CDR2 SYDVKM. V trimming: 6 bases; J trimming: 2 bases; junction bases outside the gene matches: 6. The CDR3 has 15 amino acids. This CDR3 is CASSRGQAGNQPQHF. CDR3 bases: TGTGCCAGCAGCCGGGGACAGGCTGGCAATCAGCCCCAGCATTTT.

The chain employs TRBV29-1 and TRBJ2-3; D is undetermined. V was cut by 3 bases and J by 0 bases, with 4 bases left in between. The germline V gene encodes CDR1 SQVTM and CDR2 ANQGSEA. This CDR3 is 12 amino acids long. CDR3 bases: TGCAGCGTTGACCAGAGCACAGATACGCAGTATTTT. Protein sequence: CSVDQSTDTQYF.